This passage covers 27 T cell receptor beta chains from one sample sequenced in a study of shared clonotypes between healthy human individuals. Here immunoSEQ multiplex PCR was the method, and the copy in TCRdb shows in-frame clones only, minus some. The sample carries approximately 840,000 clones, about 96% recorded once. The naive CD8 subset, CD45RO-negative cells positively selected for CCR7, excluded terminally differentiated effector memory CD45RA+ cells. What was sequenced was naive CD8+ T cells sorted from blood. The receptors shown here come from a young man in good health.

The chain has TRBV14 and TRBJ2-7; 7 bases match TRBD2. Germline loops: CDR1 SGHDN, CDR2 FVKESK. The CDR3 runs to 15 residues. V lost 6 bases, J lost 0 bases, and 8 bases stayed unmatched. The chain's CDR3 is CASSPLGGISYEQYF. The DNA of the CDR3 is TGTGCCAGCAGTCCCCTCGGGGGGATCTCCTACGAGCAGTACTTC.

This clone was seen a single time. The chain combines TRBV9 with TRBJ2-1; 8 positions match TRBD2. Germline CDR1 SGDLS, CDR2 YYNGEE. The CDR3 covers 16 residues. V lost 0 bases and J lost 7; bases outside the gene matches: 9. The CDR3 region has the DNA TGTGCCAGCAGCGTAGCTCAAGCGGGAGAGGGGAATGAGCAGTTCTTC. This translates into CASSVAQAGEGNEQFF.

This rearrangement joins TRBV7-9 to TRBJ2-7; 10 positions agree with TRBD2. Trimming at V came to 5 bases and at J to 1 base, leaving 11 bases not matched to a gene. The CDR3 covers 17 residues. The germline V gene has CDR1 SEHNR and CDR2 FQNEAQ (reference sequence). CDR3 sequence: CASSPRASGRGSYEQYF. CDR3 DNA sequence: TGTGCCAGCAGCCCGAGGGCTAGCGGGAGAGGGTCCTACGAGCAGTACTTC. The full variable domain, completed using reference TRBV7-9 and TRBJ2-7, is DTGVSQNPRHKITKRGQNVTFRCDPISEHNRLYWYRQTLGQGPEFLTYFQNEAQLEKSRLLSDRFSAERPKGSFSTLEIQRTEQGDSAMYLCASSPRASGRGSYEQYFGPGTRLTVT.

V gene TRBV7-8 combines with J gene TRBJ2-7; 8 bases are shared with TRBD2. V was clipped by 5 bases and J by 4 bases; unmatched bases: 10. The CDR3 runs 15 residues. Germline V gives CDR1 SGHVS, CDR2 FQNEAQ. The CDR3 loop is CASSIRAGEQYEQYF. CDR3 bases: TGTGCCAGCAGCATAAGAGCGGGAGAGCAATACGAGCAGTACTTC.

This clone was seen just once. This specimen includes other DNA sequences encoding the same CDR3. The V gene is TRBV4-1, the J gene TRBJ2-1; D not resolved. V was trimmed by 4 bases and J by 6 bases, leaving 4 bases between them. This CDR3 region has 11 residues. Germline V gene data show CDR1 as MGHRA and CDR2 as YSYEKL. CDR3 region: CASSRGNEQFF. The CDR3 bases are TGCGCCAGCAGCCGAGGCAATGAGCAGTTCTTC.

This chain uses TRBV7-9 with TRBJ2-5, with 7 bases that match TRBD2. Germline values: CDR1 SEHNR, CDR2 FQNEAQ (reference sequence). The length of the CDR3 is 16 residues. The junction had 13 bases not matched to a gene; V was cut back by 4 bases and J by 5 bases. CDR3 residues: CASSSLGREILETQYF. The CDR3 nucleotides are TGTGCCAGCAGCTCCTTAGGGCGGGAGATTCTTGAGACCCAGTACTTC.

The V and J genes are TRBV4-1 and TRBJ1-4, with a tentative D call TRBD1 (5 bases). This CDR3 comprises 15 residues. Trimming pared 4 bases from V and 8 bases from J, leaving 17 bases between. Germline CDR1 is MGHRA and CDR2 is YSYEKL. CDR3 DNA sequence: TGCGCCAGCAGCCTAGAGGGCAGGGTGAGGGAAAAACTGTTTTTT. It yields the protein CASSLEGRVREKLFF.

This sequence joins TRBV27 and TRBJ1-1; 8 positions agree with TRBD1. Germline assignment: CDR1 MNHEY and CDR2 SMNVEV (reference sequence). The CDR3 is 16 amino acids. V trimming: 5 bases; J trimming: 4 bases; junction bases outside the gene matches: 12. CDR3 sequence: CASSPRDRSLSTEAFF. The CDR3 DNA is TGTGCCAGCAGTCCCCGGGACAGGTCCCTGAGCACTGAAGCTTTCTTT.

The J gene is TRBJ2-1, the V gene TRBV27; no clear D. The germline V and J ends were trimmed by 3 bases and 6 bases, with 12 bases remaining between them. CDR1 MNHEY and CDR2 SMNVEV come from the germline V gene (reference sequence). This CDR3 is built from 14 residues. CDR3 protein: CASSFGSSSNEQFF. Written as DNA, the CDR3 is TGTGCCAGCAGTTTCGGTAGCTCGTCCAATGAGCAGTTCTTC.

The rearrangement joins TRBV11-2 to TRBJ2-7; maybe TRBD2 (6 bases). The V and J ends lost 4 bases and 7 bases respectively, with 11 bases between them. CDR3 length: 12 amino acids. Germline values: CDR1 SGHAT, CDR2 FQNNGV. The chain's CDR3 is CASSWQAGEQYF. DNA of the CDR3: TGTGCCAGCAGCTGGCAGGCGGGGGAGCAGTACTTC. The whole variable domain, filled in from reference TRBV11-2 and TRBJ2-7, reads EAGVAQSPRYKIIEKRQSVAFWCNPISGHATLYWYQQILGQGPKLLIQFQNNGVVDDSQLPKDRFSAERLKGVDSTLKIQPAKLEDSAVYLCASSWQAGEQYFGPGTRLTVT.

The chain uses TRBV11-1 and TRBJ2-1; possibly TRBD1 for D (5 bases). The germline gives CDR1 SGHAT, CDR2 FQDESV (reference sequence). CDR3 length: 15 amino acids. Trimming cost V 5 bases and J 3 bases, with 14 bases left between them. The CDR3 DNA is TGTGCCAGCAGCGCCTGGCAGGGTGACTACAATGAGCAGTTCTTC. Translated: CASSAWQGDYNEQFF.

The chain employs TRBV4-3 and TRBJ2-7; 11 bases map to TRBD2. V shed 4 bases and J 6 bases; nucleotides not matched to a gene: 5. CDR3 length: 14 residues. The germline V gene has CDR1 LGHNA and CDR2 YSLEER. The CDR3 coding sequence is TGCGCCAGCAGCCTACTAGCGGGAGCTGGCGAGCAGTACTTC. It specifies CASSLLAGAGEQYF.

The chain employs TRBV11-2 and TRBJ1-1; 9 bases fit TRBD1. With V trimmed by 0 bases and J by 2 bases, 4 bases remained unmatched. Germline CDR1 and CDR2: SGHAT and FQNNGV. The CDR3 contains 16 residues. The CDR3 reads CASSLDLGQGNTEAFF. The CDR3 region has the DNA TGTGCCAGCAGCTTAGATCTGGGACAGGGAAACACTGAAGCTTTCTTT.

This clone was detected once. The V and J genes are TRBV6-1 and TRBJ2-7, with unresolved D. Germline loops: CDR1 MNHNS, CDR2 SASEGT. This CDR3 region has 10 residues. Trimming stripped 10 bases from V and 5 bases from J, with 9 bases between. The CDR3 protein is CATLYDEQYF. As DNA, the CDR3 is TGTGCCACCCTCTATGACGAGCAGTACTTC.

CDR3 amino acids: CASWRPGGETQYF. CDR3 nucleotide sequence: TGTGCCAGCTGGCGGCCAGGGGGAGAGACCCAGTACTTC. The chain employs TRBV18 and TRBJ2-5; 7 bases are shared with TRBD1. Germline V CDR1 and CDR2: KGHSH, LQKENI. The CDR3 runs 13 residues. V shed 7 bases, J shed 4 bases, and the junction held 6 bases outside the gene matches.

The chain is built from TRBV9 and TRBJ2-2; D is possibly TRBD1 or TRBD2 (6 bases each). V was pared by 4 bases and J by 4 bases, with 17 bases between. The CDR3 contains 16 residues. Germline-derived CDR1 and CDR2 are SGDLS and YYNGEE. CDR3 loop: CASSTGTLGGTGELFF. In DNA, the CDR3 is TGTGCCAGCAGCACAGGGACTTTGGGGGGCACCGGGGAGCTGTTTTTT.

The CDR3 DNA reads TGTGCCACCAGCAGAGATTACCCGAACTCCTACGAGCAGTACTTC. Its protein is CATSRDYPNSYEQYF. The genes are TRBV15 and TRBJ2-7; no clear D. V was clipped by 0 bases and J by 0 bases, with 9 bases between them. From germline, CDR1 is LNHNV and CDR2 YYDKDF (reference sequence). The CDR3 extends over 15 amino acids.

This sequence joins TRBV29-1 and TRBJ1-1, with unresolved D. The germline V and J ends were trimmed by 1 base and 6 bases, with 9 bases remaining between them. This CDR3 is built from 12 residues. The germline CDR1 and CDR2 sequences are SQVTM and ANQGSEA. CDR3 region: CSVEGGSPEAFF. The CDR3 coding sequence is TGCAGCGTTGAAGGTGGGTCTCCTGAAGCTTTCTTT.

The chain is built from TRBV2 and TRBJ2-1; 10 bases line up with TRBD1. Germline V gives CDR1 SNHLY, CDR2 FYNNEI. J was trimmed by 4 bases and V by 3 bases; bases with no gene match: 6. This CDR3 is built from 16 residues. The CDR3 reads CASSETQDRGYNEQFF. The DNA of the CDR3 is TGTGCCAGCAGTGAGACCCAGGACAGGGGGTACAATGAGCAGTTCTTC.

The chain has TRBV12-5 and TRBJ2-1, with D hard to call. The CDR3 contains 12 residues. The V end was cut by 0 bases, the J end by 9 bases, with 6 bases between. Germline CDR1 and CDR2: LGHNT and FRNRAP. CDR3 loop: CASGLVPAEQFF. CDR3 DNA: TGTGCTAGTGGTTTGGTACCCGCTGAGCAGTTCTTC.

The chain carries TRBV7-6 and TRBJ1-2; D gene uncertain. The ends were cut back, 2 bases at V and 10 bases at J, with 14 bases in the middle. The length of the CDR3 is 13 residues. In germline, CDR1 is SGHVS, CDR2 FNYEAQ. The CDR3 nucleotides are TGTGCCAGCAGCTTATTTGGCGGAAATATCTACACCTTC. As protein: CASSLFGGNIYTF.

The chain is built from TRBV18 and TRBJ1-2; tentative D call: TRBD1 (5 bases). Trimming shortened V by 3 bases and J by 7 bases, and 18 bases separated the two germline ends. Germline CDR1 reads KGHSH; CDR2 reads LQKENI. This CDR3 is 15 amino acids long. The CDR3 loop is CASSPTNGANIGYTF. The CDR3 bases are TGTGCCAGCTCACCGACTAACGGGGCGAATATTGGCTACACCTTC.

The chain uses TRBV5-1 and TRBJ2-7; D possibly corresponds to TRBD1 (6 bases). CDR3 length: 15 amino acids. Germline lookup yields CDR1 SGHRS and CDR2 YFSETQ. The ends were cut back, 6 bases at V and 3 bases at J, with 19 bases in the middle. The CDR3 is CASNLGGGRYYEQYF. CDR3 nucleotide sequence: TGCGCCAGCAACCTTGGGGGCGGACGATACTACGAGCAGTACTTC. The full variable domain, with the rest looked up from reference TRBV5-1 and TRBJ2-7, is KAGVTQTPRYLIKTRGQQVTLSCSPISGHRSVSWYQQTPGQGLQFLFEYFSETQRNKGNFPGRFSGRQFSNSRSEMNVSTLELGDSALYLCASNLGGGRYYEQYFGPGTRLTVT.

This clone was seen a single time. This chain's CDR3 is CASRGLAGGSDTQYF. The CDR3 DNA sequence: TGTGCCAGCCGCGGACTAGCGGGAGGGTCGGATACGCAGTATTTT. This sequence joins TRBV27 and TRBJ2-3; 15 bases are a match to TRBD2. Trimming removed 8 bases from V and 6 bases from J; junction bases left unmatched: 6. Germline V lookup: CDR1 MNHEY, CDR2 SMNVEV (reference sequence). The length of the CDR3 is 15 residues.

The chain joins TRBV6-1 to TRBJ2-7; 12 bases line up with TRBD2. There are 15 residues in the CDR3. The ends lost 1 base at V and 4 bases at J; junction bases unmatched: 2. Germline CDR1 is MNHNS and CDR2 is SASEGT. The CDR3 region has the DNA TGTGCCAGCAGTGAAGTAACTAGCGGGAGGTACGAGCAGTACTTC. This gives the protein CASSEVTSGRYEQYF.

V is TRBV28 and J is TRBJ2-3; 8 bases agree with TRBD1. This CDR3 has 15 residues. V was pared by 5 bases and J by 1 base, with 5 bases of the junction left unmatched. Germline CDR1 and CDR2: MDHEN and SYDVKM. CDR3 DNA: TGTGCCAGCAGTACCACAGGGGGAGGCACAGATACGCAGTATTTT. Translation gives CASSTTGGGTDTQYF.

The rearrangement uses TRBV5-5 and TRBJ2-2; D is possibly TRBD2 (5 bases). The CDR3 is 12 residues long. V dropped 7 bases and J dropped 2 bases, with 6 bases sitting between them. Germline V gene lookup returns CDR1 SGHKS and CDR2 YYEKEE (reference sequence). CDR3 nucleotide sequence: TGTGCCAGCGGGAGTAACACCGGGGAGCTGTTTTTT. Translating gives CASGSNTGELFF.